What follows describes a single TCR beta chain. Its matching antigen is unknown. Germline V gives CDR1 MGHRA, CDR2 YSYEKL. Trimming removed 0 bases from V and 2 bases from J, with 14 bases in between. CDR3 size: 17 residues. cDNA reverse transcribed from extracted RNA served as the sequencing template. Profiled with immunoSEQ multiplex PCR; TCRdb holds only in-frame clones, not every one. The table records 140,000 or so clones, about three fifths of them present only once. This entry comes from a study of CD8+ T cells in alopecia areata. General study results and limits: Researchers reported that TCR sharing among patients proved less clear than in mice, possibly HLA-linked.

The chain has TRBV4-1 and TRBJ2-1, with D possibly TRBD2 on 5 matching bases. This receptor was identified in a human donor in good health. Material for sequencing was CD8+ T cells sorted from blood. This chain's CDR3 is CASSQDLGSGPYNEQFF. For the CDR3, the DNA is TGCGCCAGCAGCCAAGATTTAGGGAGCGGCCCCTACAATGAGCAGTTCTTC.